Listed below are T cell receptor beta chains from one sample, sequenced in a study of lymphopenia after photon versus proton radiotherapy. Sequencing was performed with immunoSEQ multiplex PCR; in TCRdb, only in-frame clones are kept and a portion is missing. The repertoire includes 3,500 or so clones, roughly three quarters of them detected once, and around half sits in the top ten. The source was peripheral blood, collected from a patient treated with proton-based radiotherapy. All receptors derive from an elderly man with esophageal cancer. The CDR3 runs from the conserved cysteine through the conserved F or W.

CDR3: CASSQWGRGLETDTQYF
J: TRBJ2-3
V: TRBV4-2

CDR3: CASSSLTGNTEAFF
J: TRBJ1-1
V: TRBV6-5

CDR3: CASSEGTGAISEQYF
J: TRBJ2-7
V: TRBV10-1

CDR3: CASSEGGMGMETQYF
J: TRBJ2-5
V: TRBV10-1

CDR3: CASSLSTDTQYF
J: TRBJ2-3
V: TRBV7-4

CDR3: CASRVRDTEAFF
J: TRBJ1-1
V: TRBV6-1

CDR3: CASSIGTSTDTQYF
J: TRBJ2-3
V: TRBV19

CDR3: CASSLDPGWQYF
J: TRBJ2-7
V: TRBV7-9

CDR3: CASSIQINADTQYF
J: TRBJ2-3
V: TRBV19

CDR3: CASSGTGSNYGYTF
J: TRBJ1-2
V: TRBV2

CDR3: CASSSLGGSASYEQYF
J: TRBJ2-7
V: TRBV11-2

CDR3: CASTTSGFPYEQYF
J: TRBJ2-7
V: TRBV6-5

CDR3: CASSESPGNSNQPQHF
J: TRBJ1-5
V: TRBV10-2

CDR3: CASSKGGSYEQYF
J: TRBJ2-7
V: TRBV21-1

CDR3: CAWSIEGARRTEAFF
J: TRBJ1-1
V: TRBV30

CDR3: CASTSGGISYEQYF
J: TRBJ2-7
V: TRBV6-5

CDR3: CASSLAQGGEKLFF
J: TRBJ1-4
V: TRBV7-9